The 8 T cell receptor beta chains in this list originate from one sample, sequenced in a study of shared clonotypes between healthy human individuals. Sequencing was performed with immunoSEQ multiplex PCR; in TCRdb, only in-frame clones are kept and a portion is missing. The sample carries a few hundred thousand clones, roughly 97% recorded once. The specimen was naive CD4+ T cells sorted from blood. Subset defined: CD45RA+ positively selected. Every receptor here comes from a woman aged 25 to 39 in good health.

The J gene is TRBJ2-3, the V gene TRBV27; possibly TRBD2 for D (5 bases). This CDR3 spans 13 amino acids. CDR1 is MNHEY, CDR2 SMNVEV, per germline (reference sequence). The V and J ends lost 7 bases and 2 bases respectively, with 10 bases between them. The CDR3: CASKDSNTDTQYF. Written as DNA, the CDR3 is TGTGCCAGCAAGGACTCGAACACAGATACGCAGTATTTT.

The CDR3 sequence is CASSQVGQGRAEAFF. In DNA, the CDR3 is TGCGCCAGCAGCCAAGTAGGACAGGGGAGGGCTGAAGCTTTCTTT. J is TRBJ1-1 and V is TRBV4-1; 9 bases map to TRBD1. The length of the CDR3 is 15 residues. The V gene's germline CDR1 is MGHRA and CDR2 YSYEKL. The ends lost 1 base at V and 6 bases at J; junction bases unmatched: 6.

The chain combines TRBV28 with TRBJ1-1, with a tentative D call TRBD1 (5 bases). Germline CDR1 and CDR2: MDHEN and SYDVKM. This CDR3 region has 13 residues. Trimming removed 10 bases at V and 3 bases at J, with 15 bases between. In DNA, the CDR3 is TGTGCCACTGATGGGGGGGGGTACACTGAAGCTTTCTTT. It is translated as CATDGGGYTEAFF.

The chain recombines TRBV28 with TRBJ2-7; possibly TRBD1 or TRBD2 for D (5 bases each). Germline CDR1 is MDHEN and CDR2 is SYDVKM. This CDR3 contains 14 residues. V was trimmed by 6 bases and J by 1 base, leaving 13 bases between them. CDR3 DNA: TGTGCCAGCAGGTCCGGGACGGCTTCCTACGAGCAGTACTTC. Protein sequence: CASRSGTASYEQYF.

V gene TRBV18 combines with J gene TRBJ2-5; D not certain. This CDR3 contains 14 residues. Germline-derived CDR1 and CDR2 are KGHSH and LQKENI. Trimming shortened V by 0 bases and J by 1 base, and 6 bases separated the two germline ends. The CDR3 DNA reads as TGTGCCAGCTCACCACCGGCCATCCAAGAGACCCAGTACTTC. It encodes CASSPPAIQETQYF.

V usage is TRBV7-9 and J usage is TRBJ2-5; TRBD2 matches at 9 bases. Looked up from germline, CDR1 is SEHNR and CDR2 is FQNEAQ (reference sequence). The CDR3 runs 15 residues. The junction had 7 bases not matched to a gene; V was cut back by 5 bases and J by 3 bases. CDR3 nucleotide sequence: TGTGCCAGCAGCCCCCGACTAGCGGAAAAAGAGACCCAGTACTTC. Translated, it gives CASSPRLAEKETQYF. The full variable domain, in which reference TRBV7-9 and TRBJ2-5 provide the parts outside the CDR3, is DTGVSQNPRHKITKRGQNVTFRCDPISEHNRLYWYRQTLGQGPEFLTYFQNEAQLEKSRLLSDRFSAERPKGSFSTLEIQRTEQGDSAMYLCASSPRLAEKETQYFGPGTRLLVL.

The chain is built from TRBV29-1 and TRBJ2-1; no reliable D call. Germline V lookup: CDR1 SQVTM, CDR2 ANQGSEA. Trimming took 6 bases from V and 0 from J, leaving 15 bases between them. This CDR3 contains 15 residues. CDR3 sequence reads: CSVLGSLSSYNEQFF. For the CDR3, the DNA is TGCAGCGTGTTGGGGTCCCTCTCCTCCTACAATGAGCAGTTCTTC.

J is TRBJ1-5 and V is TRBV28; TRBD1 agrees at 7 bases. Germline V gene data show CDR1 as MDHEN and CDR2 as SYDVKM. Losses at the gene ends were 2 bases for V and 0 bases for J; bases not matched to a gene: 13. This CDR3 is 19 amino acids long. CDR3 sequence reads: CASSLRGGDSSYSNQPQHF. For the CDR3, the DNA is TGTGCCAGCAGTTTAAGGGGTGGGGACAGCAGTTATAGCAATCAGCCCCAGCATTTT. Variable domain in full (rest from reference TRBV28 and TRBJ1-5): DVKVTQSSRYLVKRTGEKVFLECVQDMDHENMFWYRQDPGLGLRLIYFSYDVKMKEKGDIPEGYSVSREKKERFSLILESASTNQTSMYLCASSLRGGDSSYSNQPQHFGDGTRLSIL.